These 22 T cell receptor beta chains came from one sample sequenced in a study of blood T cells in healthy people across ages (dated by TCRdb to between 2015 and 2016). The library was prepared using 5' RACE. Sequenced using an Illumina HiSeq 2500. A second PCR of about 6 to 11 cycles was performed with a sample-barcoded 5' primer and a J-beta primer mix. The public reads were run again by TCRdb, first through fastp at Q25 and then through MiXCR, and only productive beta chains were kept. CDR3 protein duplicates are merged, each entry listing the most common genes and DNA. For this sample the table gives a few hundred thousand distinct CDR3 sequences, of which roughly a quarter were detected only once. The ten top clones hold approximately 3.5% of the sample. This sample was also put to use in a study of T cells of mothers and their children.

The sample was blood. The receptors come from a boy aged 2 to 9 in good health.

The chain uses TRBV4-1 and TRBJ1-5; 8 nucleotides align to TRBD1. V lost 6 bases to trimming and J lost 2 bases; unmatched junction nucleotides: 6. CDR1 MGHRA and CDR2 YSYEKL come from the germline V gene. The CDR3 consists of 15 residues. CDR3 coding DNA: TGCGCCAGCAGGGACAGGGCGTTGGGCAATCAGCCCCAGCATTTT. Translation: CASRDRALGNQPQHF.

This clonotype was seen a few times. V usage is TRBV27 and J usage is TRBJ1-1; the D is unclear. This CDR3 is 15 amino acids long. Germline V CDR1 and CDR2: MNHEY, SMNVEV (reference sequence). V lost 5 bases to trimming and J lost 2 bases, with 15 bases between them. As DNA, the CDR3 is TGTGCCAGCAGTACCCGCATGGGGTTTAACACTGAAGCTTTCTTT. This translates into CASSTRMGFNTEAFF.

The chain combines TRBV3-1 with TRBJ2-5, with D maybe TRBD2 (6 bases). Germline assignment: CDR1 LGHDT and CDR2 YNNKEL (reference sequence). V was pared by 0 bases and J by 8 bases, with 16 bases between. The length of the CDR3 is 15 residues. In DNA, the CDR3 is TGTGCCAGCAGCCAAGAAGGACTAAAAAGAGGAACCCAGTACTTC. It yields the protein CASSQEGLKRGTQYF.

This clonotype was observed a few times. The rearrangement links TRBV7-9 to TRBJ2-1; D may be TRBD1 or TRBD2 (5 bases each). The DNA end is a closer match to TRBJ2-7, so the J assignment may be wrong. This CDR3 spans 16 amino acids. The V gene's germline CDR1 is SEHNR and CDR2 FQNEAQ (reference sequence). CDR3 sequence: CASSLVGTVKTFEQYF. CDR3 sequence (DNA): TGTGCCAGCAGCCTGGTGGGGACGGTCAAGACTTTCGAGCAGTACTTC.

This clonotype has ten or more counts. This rearrangement joins TRBV7-3 to TRBJ2-5; a weak D match, TRBD2 (7 bases). Per germline, CDR1 SGHTA and CDR2 FQGTGA. This CDR3 has 14 amino acids. Between the trimmed V and J ends, which lost 2 bases and 1 base, there was a span of 8 bases. In DNA form, the CDR3 reads TGTGCCAGCAGCTTAGCGGGGGCCCAAGAGACCCAGTACTTC. As protein: CASSLAGAQETQYF.

This clonotype was recorded a few times. CDR3 sequence: CASRIEAGAGTGELFF. CDR3 nucleotides: TGTGCCAGCAGGATAGAGGCGGGCGCGGGCACCGGGGAGCTGTTTTTT. V is TRBV2 and J is TRBJ2-2; weak D call: TRBD2 (5 bases). The germline CDR1 and CDR2 sequences are SNHLY and FYNNEI. CDR3 length: 16 residues. V gave up 6 bases and J gave up 4 bases, with 18 bases separating them.

The J gene is TRBJ2-4, the V gene TRBV7-8, with 10 bases fitting TRBD2. This CDR3 has 16 amino acids. Germline CDR1 is SGHVS and CDR2 is FQNEAQ. Unmatched junction bases numbered 4, after V lost 1 base and J lost 4 bases. The CDR3 loop is CASSLDGTSEKNIQYF. As DNA, the CDR3 is TGTGCCAGCAGCTTAGACGGGACTAGCGAAAAAAACATTCAGTACTTC.

The chain recombines TRBV4-2 with TRBJ2-1; 8 positions match TRBD2. With 1 base clipped from V and 9 bases from J, the junction kept 8 bases outside the gene matches. This CDR3 contains 15 residues. Germline loops: CDR1 LGHNA, CDR2 YNFKEQ. The CDR3 nucleotides are TGTGCCAGCAGCCAAGGAGGCGGGGGGCCAAGTGAGCAGTTCTTC. Translated, it gives CASSQGGGGPSEQFF.

This clonotype was observed a handful of times. V gene TRBV7-2 combines with J gene TRBJ2-5, with 9 positions matching TRBD1. CDR3 length: 18 amino acids. In germline, CDR1 is SGHTA, CDR2 FQGNSA. Germline trimming cut 5 bases from V and 5 bases from J; bases unmatched to any gene: 18. The CDR3 is CASSSPGTGIGRGETQYF. The CDR3 DNA is TGTGCCAGCAGCAGTCCCGGGACAGGGATCGGGCGGGGGGAGACCCAGTACTTC.

The rearrangement uses TRBV6-5 and TRBJ1-2, with 8 bases lining up with TRBD1. V dropped 2 bases and J dropped 8; count of bases not matched to a gene: 7. This CDR3 region has 14 residues. CDR1 and CDR2 (germline): MNHEY, SVGAGI. Here the CDR3 reads CASSYQGARTGYTF. In nucleotides, the CDR3 is TGTGCCAGCAGTTACCAGGGGGCGCGGACGGGCTACACCTTC.

The chain has TRBV4-2 and TRBJ2-2; TRBD2 matches at 7 bases. The CDR3 is made up of 13 amino acids. V lost 4 bases, J lost 6 bases, and 2 bases stayed unmatched. The germline gives CDR1 LGHNA, CDR2 YNFKEQ. CDR3 in amino acids: CASSPGLAGELFF. Here the CDR3 DNA reads TGTGCCAGCAGCCCCGGACTAGCCGGGGAGCTGTTTTTT.

This chain joins TRBV5-1 and TRBJ2-3; TRBD1 might be the D (6 bases). Deletions cut 3 bases from V and 2 bases from J, with 10 bases between. Per germline, CDR1 SGHRS and CDR2 YFSETQ. This CDR3 spans 14 amino acids. CDR3 protein: CASSWDIYTDTQYF. Written as DNA, the CDR3 is TGCGCCAGCAGCTGGGACATCTACACAGATACGCAGTATTTT.

J is TRBJ2-4 and V is TRBV5-1, with a tentative D call TRBD2 (6 bases). Germline assignment: CDR1 SGHRS and CDR2 YFSETQ. The V gene lost 4 bases and the J gene lost 9 bases, with 26 bases spanning the gap. This CDR3 has 17 amino acids. The CDR3 is CASSPETTRGRGSIQYF. The CDR3 bases are TGCGCCAGCAGCCCTGAAACAACTAGAGGGCGGGGAAGCATTCAGTACTTC.

This CDR3 reads CAISAGQIYGYTF. The CDR3 DNA follows: TGTGCCATCAGTGCAGGACAGATCTATGGCTACACCTTC. The genes are TRBV10-3 and TRBJ1-2, with TRBD1 as a possible D gene (6 bases). The germline gives CDR1 ENHRY, CDR2 SYGVKD. This CDR3 has 13 residues. Trimming stripped 4 bases from V and 4 bases from J, with 10 bases between.

The chain links TRBV5-4 to TRBJ1-1; D call uncertain. The CDR3 has 13 amino acids. The germline V and J ends were trimmed by 3 bases and 1 base, with 7 bases remaining between them. The germline gives CDR1 SGHNT, CDR2 YYREEE (reference sequence). DNA for the CDR3: TGTGCCAGCAGCTCCCCGAGGAACACTGAAGCTTTCTTT. Translated, it gives CASSSPRNTEAFF.

In its sample, this clonotype was seen a few times. This chain joins TRBV29-1 and TRBJ2-7; TRBD2 matches 10 bases. CDR1 and CDR2 (germline): SQVTM, ANQGSEA. The CDR3 spans 13 residues. The ends lost 4 bases at V and 4 bases at J; junction bases unmatched: 4. The CDR3, as DNA: TGCAGCGTTGGGGCTAGCGGGGGTTACGAGCAGTACTTC. Translation gives CSVGASGGYEQYF.

DNA for the CDR3: TGTGCCAGCGGTCGGAGAGCGGGAGGGGGGGCAGATACGCAGTATTTT. Protein product: CASGRRAGGGADTQYF. This chain joins TRBV6-1 and TRBJ2-3; 10 bases fit TRBD2. With 8 bases clipped from V and 4 bases from J, the junction kept 12 bases outside the gene matches. This CDR3 is 16 amino acids long. The germline V gene encodes CDR1 MNHNS and CDR2 SASEGT.

This clonotype appeared a few times. The CDR3 DNA reads as TGTGCCAGCAGCCCGAACGCCGGGACGGTCACCTACAATGAGCAGTTCTTC. This translates into CASSPNAGTVTYNEQFF. V is TRBV7-2 and J is TRBJ2-1; TRBD1 or TRBD2 may be the D gene (5 bases each). This CDR3 region has 17 residues. The germline gives CDR1 SGHTA, CDR2 FQGNSA. V was cut by 5 bases and J by 2 bases, with 19 bases left in between. Full variable domain (outside the CDR3, taken from reference TRBV7-2 and TRBJ2-1): GAGVSQSPSNKVTEKGKDVELRCDPISGHTALYWYRQSLGQGLEFLIYFQGNSAPDKSGLPSDRFSAERTGGSVSTLTIQRTQQEDSAVYLCASSPNAGTVTYNEQFFGPGTRLTVL.

This clonotype was counted between two and nine times. The CDR3 DNA reads TGTGCCAGCAGTTACTCGGGCGGGGCGCCCACGCAGTTCTTC. Translated, it gives CASSYSGGAPTQFF. The rearrangement links TRBV6-5 to TRBJ2-5; D is perhaps TRBD2 (6 bases). TRBJ2-1 explains the end of the DNA better; the J call may be wrong. Germline V lookup: CDR1 MNHEY, CDR2 SVGAGI. The CDR3 loop spans 14 amino acids.

This clonotype was seen more than once but under ten times. The J gene is TRBJ2-5, the V gene TRBV19; a possible D gene is TRBD1 (8 bases). V dropped 5 bases and J dropped 1 base, with 14 bases sitting between them. This CDR3 is 15 amino acids long. Germline V gene lookup returns CDR1 LNHDA and CDR2 SQIVND (reference sequence). The DNA of the CDR3 is TGTGCCAGTAGTCTAAGCGGGACAGGCCAAGAGACCCAGTACTTC. Its translation: CASSLSGTGQETQYF.

The CDR3 coding sequence is TGTGCCAGCAGCTTGGGGGACCTGGTTATAGGCTACACCTTC. Its protein is CASSLGDLVIGYTF. This chain links TRBV7-9 with TRBJ1-2, with a weak D call TRBD1 (5 bases). Trimming left V 3 bases short and J 8 bases short, with 16 bases between. The CDR3 has 14 residues. Germline values: CDR1 SEHNR, CDR2 FQNEAQ (reference sequence).

The rearrangement links TRBV18 to TRBJ2-3, with 7 bases fitting TRBD2. V lost 0 bases, J lost 3 bases, and 0 bases stayed unmatched. The CDR3 covers 14 residues. CDR1 and CDR2 from the germline V gene are KGHSH and LQKENI. The CDR3 sequence is CASSPPRETDTQYF. CDR3 bases: TGTGCCAGCTCACCACCGCGGGAGACAGATACGCAGTATTTT.